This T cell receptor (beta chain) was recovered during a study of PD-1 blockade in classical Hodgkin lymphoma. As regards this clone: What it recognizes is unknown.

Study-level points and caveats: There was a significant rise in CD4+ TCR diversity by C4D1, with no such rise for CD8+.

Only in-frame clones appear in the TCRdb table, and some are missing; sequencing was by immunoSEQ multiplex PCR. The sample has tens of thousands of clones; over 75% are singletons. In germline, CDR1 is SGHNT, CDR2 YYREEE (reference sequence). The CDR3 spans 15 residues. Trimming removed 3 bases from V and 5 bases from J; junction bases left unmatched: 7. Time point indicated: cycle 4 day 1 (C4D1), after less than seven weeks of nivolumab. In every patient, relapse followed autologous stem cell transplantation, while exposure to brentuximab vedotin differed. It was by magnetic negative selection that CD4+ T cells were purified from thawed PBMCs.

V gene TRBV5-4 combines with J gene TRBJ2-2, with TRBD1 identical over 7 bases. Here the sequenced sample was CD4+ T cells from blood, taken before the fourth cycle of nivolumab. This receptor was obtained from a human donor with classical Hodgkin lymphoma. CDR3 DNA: TGTGCCAGCAGCTCACGAAGACAGGGAACCGGGGAGCTGTTTTTT. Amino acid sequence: CASSSRRQGTGELFF.